The next 4 T cell receptor beta chains were all read from a single sample in a study of T cell responses to AZD1222 COVID-19 vaccine. Profiled with immunoSEQ multiplex PCR; TCRdb holds only in-frame clones, not every one. Of 90,000 to 100,000 clones listed, 85% are singletons. This specimen consisted of peripheral blood, obtained 28 days after the second AZD1222 dose. The receptors shown here come from an adult who received the AZD1222 COVID-19 vaccine.

The chain joins TRBV2 to TRBJ2-3; TRBD1 or TRBD2 may be the D gene (7 bases each). Trimming removed 4 bases from V and 1 base from J, with 27 bases in between. This CDR3 spans 20 amino acids. Germline V CDR1 and CDR2: SNHLY, FYNNEI. The CDR3 region is CASSVGSGGGLAARTDTQYF. The CDR3 nucleotides read TGTGCCAGCAGTGTCGGGTCAGGGGGAGGCCTAGCGGCGCGCACAGATACGCAGTATTTT.

The count of this clone is one. The chain has TRBV7-3 and TRBJ2-7; no clear D. This CDR3 has 15 residues. Per germline, CDR1 SGHTA and CDR2 FQGTGA. Trimming pared 4 bases from V and 0 bases from J, leaving 13 bases between. The DNA of the CDR3 is TGTGCCAGCAGCTCAAGGGTTTTTAGCTCCTACGAGCAGTACTTC. It yields the protein CASSSRVFSSYEQYF. The full variable domain, completed using reference TRBV7-3 and TRBJ2-7, is GAGVSQTPSNKVTEKGKYVELRCDPISGHTALYWYRQSLGQGPEFLIYFQGTGAADDSGLPNDRFFAVRPEGSVSTLKIQRTERGDSAVYLCASSSRVFSSYEQYFGPGTRLTVT.

The rearrangement uses TRBV5-1 and TRBJ1-1; D may be TRBD1 (5 bases). Germline assignment: CDR1 SGHRS and CDR2 YFSETQ. The CDR3 runs 15 residues. The V end lost 0 bases, the J end lost 4 bases, and 13 bases lay between the germline ends. DNA for the CDR3: TGCGCCAGCAGCTTGGCCGCTGCCGGGGCCACTGAAGCTTTCTTT. This codes for CASSLAAAGATEAFF.

In its sample, this clone ranks as medium-sized. CDR3 protein: CASSSKQTSGGAGDTQYF. In DNA form, the CDR3 reads TGTGCCAGCAGCTCCAAACAGACTAGCGGGGGGGCCGGAGATACGCAGTATTTT. The rearrangement links TRBV13 to TRBJ2-3; 14 nucleotides agree with TRBD2. Germline V CDR1 and CDR2: PRHDT, FYEKMQ (reference sequence). V lost 4 bases and J lost 5; bases outside the gene matches: 11. The CDR3 sequence is 18 residues long.